This TCR beta chain was found in a study of T cells in Graves' hyperthyroidism and ophthalmopathy. RNA transcripts were the template for amplifying TCR beta CDR3 regions. When the TCR CDR3 underwent first-round RT-PCR, the HTBI primer set was used. TCRdb reanalysed the multiplex PCR reads using MiXCR and keeps one entry per CDR3 protein. The data contain 650,000 to 750,000 distinct CDR3 sequences, 14% of them singletons. Germline CDR1 reads SGDLS; CDR2 reads YYNGEE. Trimming cost V 2 bases and J 2 bases; bases outside gene matches: 12. The CDR3 runs to 18 residues. The patients, who ranged from 18 to 65 in age, presented with newly diagnosed hyperthyroidism lasting under 2 months. Lactation, pregnancy, other autoimmune disease or uncontrolled infection led to exclusion of patients.

The specimen sequenced was blood. The chain combines TRBV9 with TRBJ2-1; 8 bases align to TRBD2. The origin of this receptor is a woman aged 18-35 years with Graves' hyperthyroidism. The CDR3 coding sequence is TGTGCCAGCAGCGTTAGCGGGGAGGGGGGTGGCACCTACAATGAGCAGTTCTTC. Translating it yields CASSVSGEGGGTYNEQFF.